Each of the 16 T cell receptor beta chains below was sequenced from the same sample in a study of T cells in localized non-small cell lung cancer. Sequencing used immunoSEQ multiplex PCR; TCRdb keeps in-frame clones, though not all of them. The table includes approximately 24,000 clones, 75% to 90% detected once. The sequencing here drew on peripheral blood, taken before any cancer treatment. The origin of the receptors is a man aged 40 to 70 with stage I squamous cell lung carcinoma.

This chain joins TRBV25-1 and TRBJ1-2; no clear D gene. The CDR3 spans 12 residues. The ends were cut back, 8 bases at V and 2 bases at J, with 9 bases in the middle. CDR1 is MGHDK, CDR2 SYGVNS, per germline. The CDR3 region has the DNA TGTGCCAGCCTGAGGCAGAACTATGGCTACACCTTC. It encodes CASLRQNYGYTF.

The V gene is TRBV7-8, the J gene TRBJ1-2; TRBD1 is a possible D gene (5 bases). Germline CDR1 is SGHVS and CDR2 is FQNEAQ. The CDR3 covers 13 residues. V lost 5 bases to trimming and J lost 6 bases, with 13 bases between them. Here the CDR3 reads CASSPGTANGYTF. The CDR3 coding sequence is TGTGCCAGCAGCCCCGGGACGGCAAATGGCTACACCTTC.

This clone was counted a single time. The rearrangement uses TRBV5-4 and TRBJ1-4, with a weak D call TRBD1 (5 bases). The V gene's germline CDR1 is SGHNT and CDR2 YYREEE (reference sequence). This CDR3 is built from 14 residues. V was cut by 4 bases and J by 8 bases, with 15 bases left in between. CDR3: CASSTGGVEEKLFF. The CDR3 region has the DNA TGTGCCAGCAGCACCGGGGGGGTGGAGGAAAAACTGTTTTTT. Full variable domain (missing parts from reference TRBV5-4 and TRBJ1-4): ETGVTQSPTHLIKTRGQQVTLRCSSQSGHNTVSWYQQALGQGPQFIFQYYREEENGRGNFPPRFSGLQFPNYSSELNVNALELDDSALYLCASSTGGVEEKLFFGSGTQLSVL.

The gene calls are TRBV28 and TRBJ2-1; D may be TRBD1 (6 bases). Trimming cost V 6 bases and J 7 bases, with 13 bases left between them. CDR3 length: 13 residues. Germline-derived CDR1 and CDR2 are MDHEN and SYDVKM. The CDR3 DNA follows: TGTGCCAGCAGGCCCCAACAGGGAAATGAGCAGTTCTTC. As protein: CASRPQQGNEQFF.

V usage is TRBV6-1 and J usage is TRBJ2-5; D is unresolved. V dropped 2 bases and J dropped 5 bases, with 9 bases sitting between them. Germline V gene data show CDR1 as MNHNS and CDR2 as SASEGT. This CDR3 spans 13 amino acids. CDR3 region: CASSENPRETQYF. The CDR3 DNA sequence: TGTGCCAGCAGTGAAAACCCGAGGGAGACCCAGTACTTC.

The rearrangement joins TRBV6-6 to TRBJ1-5, with a possible D match to TRBD1 (6 bases). CDR3 length: 14 amino acids. Trimming removed 5 bases at V and 0 bases at J, with 8 bases between. Germline assignment: CDR1 MNHNY and CDR2 SVGAGI (reference sequence). The CDR3 DNA sequence: TGTGCCAGCAGTGGGACATATAGCAATCAGCCCCAGCATTTT. Encoded protein: CASSGTYSNQPQHF.

The chain recombines TRBV21-1 with TRBJ1-4; the table's D gene call, TRBD1, was not cross checked with the DNA. TRBV21-1 is marked as a pseudogene. This CDR3 comprises 14 residues. This CDR3 is CASSKGTKGEKLFF. In nucleotides, the CDR3 is TGTGCCAGCAGCAAAGGGACAAAGGGGGAAAAACTGTTTTTT.

There are a few counts of this clone. J is TRBJ1-6 and V is TRBV15; D gene unclear. The germline V and J ends were trimmed by 0 bases and 7 bases, with 16 bases remaining between them. Germline assignment: CDR1 LNHNV and CDR2 YYDKDF (reference sequence). The CDR3 is 17 amino acids. CDR3 loop: CATSRDLVATANSPLHF. For the CDR3, the DNA is TGTGCCACCAGCAGAGATTTAGTGGCTACGGCGAATTCACCCCTCCACTTT.

CDR3 nucleotides: TGTGCCACCAGCCCCACCTTAGCGGGGTCTTACAATGAGCAGTTCTTC. It specifies CATSPTLAGSYNEQFF. The rearrangement uses TRBV15 and TRBJ2-1; 8 bases line up with TRBD2. The germline gives CDR1 LNHNV, CDR2 YYDKDF (reference sequence). J lost 4 bases, V lost 5 bases, and 10 bases had no gene match. This CDR3 has 16 residues.

The chain recombines TRBV12-5 with TRBJ2-1; 7 bases fit TRBD2. Germline CDR1 is LGHNT and CDR2 is FRNRAP. Trimming at V came to 0 bases and at J to 0 bases, leaving 11 bases not matched to a gene. CDR3 length equals 19 residues. The CDR3 loop is CASGLVSHAGVSSYNEQFF. The CDR3, as DNA: TGTGCTAGTGGTTTGGTAAGTCACGCGGGGGTGAGCTCCTACAATGAGCAGTTCTTC.

This sequence joins TRBV6-1 and TRBJ1-1; D is undetermined. The CDR3 consists of 13 residues. Trimming took off 4 bases at V and 0 bases at J, with 6 bases between the two ends. CDR1 is MNHNS and CDR2 is SASEGT in the germline V gene. The DNA for the CDR3 is TGTGCCAGCAGTGGAACCTTGAACACTGAAGCTTTCTTT. It is translated as CASSGTLNTEAFF.

The chain joins TRBV2 to TRBJ1-6, with D tentatively TRBD1 (6 bases). The CDR3 has 16 amino acids. The V end lost 4 bases, the J end lost 7 bases, and 17 bases lay between the germline ends. CDR1 is SNHLY, CDR2 FYNNEI, per germline. In nucleotides, the CDR3 is TGTGCCAGCAGTGCTATGGGGGCCAGAACAAATTCACCCCTCCACTTT. Its protein is CASSAMGARTNSPLHF.

The chain has TRBV5-1 and TRBJ2-5; no reliable D call. CDR3 length: 13 amino acids. The V gene's germline CDR1 is SGHRS and CDR2 YFSETQ. V was trimmed by 0 bases and J by 0 bases, leaving 3 bases between them. The CDR3 here is CASSLEYQETQYF. CDR3 sequence (DNA): TGCGCCAGCAGCTTGGAGTACCAAGAGACCCAGTACTTC.

On this clone itself: No conserved phenylalanine or tryptophan is present at the end of the CDR3, so a read error is the likely explanation. The limits of the CDR3 on the DNA are not certain, so only TCRdb's listed CDR3 is given. The chain has TRBV11-3 and TRBJ1-2. The CDR3 has 14 residues if both end residues are counted. Germline assignment: CDR1 SGHNT and CDR2 YENEEA. The CDR3 spells CASSDLNDLGKTYG.

This rearrangement joins TRBV4-2 to TRBJ1-1; TRBD1 is a possible D gene (5 bases). Germline CDR1 and CDR2: LGHNA and YNFKEQ. This CDR3 has 14 amino acids. Between the trimmed V and J ends, which lost 10 bases and 1 base, there was a span of 16 bases. DNA for the CDR3: TGTGCCAACATCTTCGGGGGACCGAACACTGAAGCTTTCTTT. This sequence encodes CANIFGGPNTEAFF.

The rearrangement links TRBV18 to TRBJ1-5; 7 nucleotides align to TRBD1. The CDR3 is 14 residues long. The germline gives CDR1 KGHSH, CDR2 LQKENI. Trimming removed 4 bases from V and 3 bases from J; junction bases left unmatched: 3. In nucleotides, the CDR3 is TGTGCCAGCTCACGCGACAGGGACAATCAGCCCCAGCATTTT. This sequence encodes CASSRDRDNQPQHF.